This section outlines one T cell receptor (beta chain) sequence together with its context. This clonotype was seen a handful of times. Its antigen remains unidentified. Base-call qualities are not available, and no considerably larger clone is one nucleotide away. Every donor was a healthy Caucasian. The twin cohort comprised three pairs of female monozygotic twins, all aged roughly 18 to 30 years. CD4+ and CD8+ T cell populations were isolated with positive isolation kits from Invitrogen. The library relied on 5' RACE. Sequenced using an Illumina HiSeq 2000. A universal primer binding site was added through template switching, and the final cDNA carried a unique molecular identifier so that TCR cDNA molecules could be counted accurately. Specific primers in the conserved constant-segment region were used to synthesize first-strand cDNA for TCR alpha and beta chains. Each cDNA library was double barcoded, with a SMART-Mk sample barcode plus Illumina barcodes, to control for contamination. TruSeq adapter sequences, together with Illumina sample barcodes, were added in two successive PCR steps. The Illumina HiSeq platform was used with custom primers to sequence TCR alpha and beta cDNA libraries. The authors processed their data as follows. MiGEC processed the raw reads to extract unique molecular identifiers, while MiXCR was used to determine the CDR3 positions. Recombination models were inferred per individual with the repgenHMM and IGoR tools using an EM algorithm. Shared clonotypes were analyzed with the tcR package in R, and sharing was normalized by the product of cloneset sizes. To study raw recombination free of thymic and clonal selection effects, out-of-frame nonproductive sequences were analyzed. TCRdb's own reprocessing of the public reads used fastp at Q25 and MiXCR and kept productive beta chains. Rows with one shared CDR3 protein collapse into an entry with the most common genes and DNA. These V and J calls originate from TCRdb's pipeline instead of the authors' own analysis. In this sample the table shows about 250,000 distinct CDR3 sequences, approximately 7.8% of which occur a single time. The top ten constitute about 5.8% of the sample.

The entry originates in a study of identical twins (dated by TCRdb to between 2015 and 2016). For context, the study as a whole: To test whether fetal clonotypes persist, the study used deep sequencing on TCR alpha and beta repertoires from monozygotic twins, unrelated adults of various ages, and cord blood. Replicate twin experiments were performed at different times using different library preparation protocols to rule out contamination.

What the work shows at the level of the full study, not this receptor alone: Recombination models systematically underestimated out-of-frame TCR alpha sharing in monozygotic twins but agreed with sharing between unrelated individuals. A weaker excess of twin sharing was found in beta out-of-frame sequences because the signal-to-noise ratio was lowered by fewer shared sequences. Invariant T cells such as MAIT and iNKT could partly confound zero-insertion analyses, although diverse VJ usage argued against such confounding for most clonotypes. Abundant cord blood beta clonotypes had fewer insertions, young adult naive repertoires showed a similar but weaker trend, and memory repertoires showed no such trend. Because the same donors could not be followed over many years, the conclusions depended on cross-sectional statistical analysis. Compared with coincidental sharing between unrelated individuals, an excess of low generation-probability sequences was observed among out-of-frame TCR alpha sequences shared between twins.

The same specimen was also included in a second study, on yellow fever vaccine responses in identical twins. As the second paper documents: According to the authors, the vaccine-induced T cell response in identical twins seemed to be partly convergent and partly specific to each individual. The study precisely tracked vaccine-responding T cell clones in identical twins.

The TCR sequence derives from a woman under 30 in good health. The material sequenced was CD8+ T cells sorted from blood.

The CDR3 sequence is CASSHGQGVPYEQYF. The DNA sequence is given as TGTGCCAGCAGCCACGGTCAGGGGGTACCCTACGAGCAGTACTTC. This receptor chain uses TRBV11-3 and TRBJ2-7; 7 nucleotides in the junction match TRBD1. According to the germline V gene, CDR1 reads SGHNT and CDR2 reads YENEEA. The germline V end is reduced by 5 bases and the J end by 2 bases; junction bases left unmatched: 9. CDR3 length: 15 amino acids, cysteine to phenylalanine. Only the CDR3 part of the read is kept: 45 bases, read in frame from the first base. The reference TRBV11-3 and TRBJ2-7 proteins fill in what lies around the CDR3, so the full variable domain reads EAGVVQSPRYKIIEKKQPVAFWCNPISGHNTLYWYLQNLGQGPELLIRYENEEAVDDSQLPKDRFSAERLKGVDSTLKIQPAELGDSAVYLCASSHGQGVPYEQYFGPGTRLTVT.